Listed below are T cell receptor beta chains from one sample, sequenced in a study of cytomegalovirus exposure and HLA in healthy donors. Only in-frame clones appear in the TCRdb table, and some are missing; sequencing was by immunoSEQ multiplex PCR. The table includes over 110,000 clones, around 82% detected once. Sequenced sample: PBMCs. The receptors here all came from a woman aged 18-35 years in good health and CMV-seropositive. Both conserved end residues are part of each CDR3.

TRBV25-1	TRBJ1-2	CASSAIGQGSGYTF
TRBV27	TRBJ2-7	CASSLWSSGGKREQYF
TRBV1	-	CTSSQAGGGPTYEQYF
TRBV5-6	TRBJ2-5	CASSLLETQYF
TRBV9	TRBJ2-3	CASRTGTTDTQYF
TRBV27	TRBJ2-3	CASSLRGADTQYF
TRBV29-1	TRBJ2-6	CSVEEQTTAAGANVLTF
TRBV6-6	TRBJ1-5	CASSSTDRGGNQPQHF
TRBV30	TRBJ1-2	CAWSQSPGYTF
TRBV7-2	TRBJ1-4	CASSTGSTTNEKLFF
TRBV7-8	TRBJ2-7	CASSYSGGAYEQYF
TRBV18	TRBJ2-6	CASSPTGTGANVLTF
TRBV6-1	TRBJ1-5	CASKGSGTQPQHF
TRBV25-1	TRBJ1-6	CASSDLDRPGSPLHF
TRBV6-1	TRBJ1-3	CASRLGSSGSNTIYF
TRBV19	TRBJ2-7	CASSITGLVDEQYF
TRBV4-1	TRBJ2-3	CASSLTGVVPDTQYF
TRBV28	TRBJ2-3	CASRILAGTDTQYF
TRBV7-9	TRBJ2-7	CASSLGRGGGIFYEQYF
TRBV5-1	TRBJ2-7	CASSLYPSGGAYEQYF
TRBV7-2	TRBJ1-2	CASSLEGNYGYTF
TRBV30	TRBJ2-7	CAWSPTGGAYEQYF
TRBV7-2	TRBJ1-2	CASSLEVRGGYTF
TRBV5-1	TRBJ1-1	CASRRDRGHTEAFF
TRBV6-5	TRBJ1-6	CASSRSTPHNSPLHF
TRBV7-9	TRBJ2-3	CASSVGLAGRRADTQYF
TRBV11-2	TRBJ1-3	CASRKDGQISGNTIYF
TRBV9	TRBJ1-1	CASRGGDGEAFF
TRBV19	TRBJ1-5	CASSIIMDKWDQPQHF
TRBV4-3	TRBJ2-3	CASSQARLAGGQDTQYF
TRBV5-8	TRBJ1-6	CASSLMTWGGSPLHF
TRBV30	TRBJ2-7	CAWSPLGSLPEQYF
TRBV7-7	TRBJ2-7	CANNSDGTGDKYEQYF
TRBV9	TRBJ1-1	CASSPGQEVGAFF
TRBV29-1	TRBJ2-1	CSVEPGQGAWDEQFF
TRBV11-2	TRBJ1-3	CASAPIRQRDSGNTIYF
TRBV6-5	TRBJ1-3	CASSYTWTVSGNTIYF
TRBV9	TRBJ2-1	CASSPHLTGDEQFF
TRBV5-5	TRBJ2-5	CASRASGETFQETQYF
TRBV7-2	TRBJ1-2	CATSGTGGGRGYTF
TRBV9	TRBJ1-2	CASSPGQTSLYGYTF